The 23 T cell receptor beta chains presented below share a single source sample, sequenced in a study of blood T cell repertoires in COVID-19. The table came from immunoSEQ multiplex PCR; TCRdb's copy has only in-frame clones and leaves some out. The table shows 60,000 to 85,000 clones, with approximately 81% occurring only once. Material for sequencing was peripheral blood. The receptors were sampled from a man aged 60 to 75 with COVID-19, enrolled during active disease.

Worth noting for this clone: Additional DNA sequences in this sample encode the identical CDR3. This chain joins TRBV19 and TRBJ2-5, with TRBD1 matching over 8 bases. V lost 3 bases to trimming and J lost 5 bases; unmatched junction nucleotides: 5. Germline loops: CDR1 LNHDA, CDR2 SQIVND (reference sequence). The CDR3 has 14 amino acids. The CDR3 is CASSIRGLEETQYF. CDR3 bases: TGTGCCAGTAGTATCAGGGGGCTGGAGGAGACCCAGTACTTC.

The chain recombines TRBV7-3 with TRBJ1-6, with a possible D match to TRBD1 (5 bases). Trimming left V 3 bases short and J 6 bases short, with 9 bases between. The CDR3 has 14 amino acids. Germline V gives CDR1 SGHTA, CDR2 FQGTGA. The CDR3 DNA reads as TGTGCCAGCAGCTTTCAGGGTGGTAATTCACCCCTCCACTTT. Translated, it gives CASSFQGGNSPLHF.

The chain recombines TRBV7-9 with TRBJ2-3; TRBD1 aligns across 7 bases. CDR1 is SEHNR, CDR2 FQNEAQ, per germline (reference sequence). V lost 5 bases and J lost 2; bases outside the gene matches: 7. CDR3 length: 15 amino acids. The CDR3 protein is CASSPDRVNTDTQYF. CDR3 nucleotide sequence: TGTGCCAGCAGCCCAGACAGGGTTAACACAGATACGCAGTATTTT.

The genes are TRBV24-1 and TRBJ2-2; D ambiguous. The germline gives CDR1 KGHDR, CDR2 SFDVKD. The CDR3 is made up of 13 amino acids. Trimming cost V 5 bases and J 6 bases, with 9 bases left between them. This CDR3 is CATSGESPGELFF. The CDR3 nucleotides read TGTGCCACCAGTGGTGAGAGCCCCGGGGAGCTGTTTTTT.

The rearrangement uses TRBV10-1 and TRBJ2-3; TRBD1 aligns across 8 bases. Germline V gene sequence: CDR1 WNHNN, CDR2 SYGVQD (reference sequence). J lost 2 bases, V lost 4 bases, and 8 bases had no gene match. The CDR3 has 16 residues. CDR3 nucleotide sequence: TGCGCCAGCAGTGGCCAAGGACAGGGTATCACAGATACGCAGTATTTT. This gives the protein CASSGQGQGITDTQYF.

The gene calls are TRBV5-1 and TRBJ2-7; D call uncertain. There are 15 residues in the CDR3. CDR1 SGHRS and CDR2 YFSETQ come from the germline V gene. V was cut by 0 bases and J by 1 base, with 11 bases left in between. The CDR3 region has the DNA TGCGCCAGCAGCTTGGCCAGCCCAGCGTCCTACGAGCAGTACTTC. It encodes CASSLASPASYEQYF.

This chain connects TRBV6-1 to TRBJ1-1, with a tentative D call TRBD1 (5 bases). The V and J ends lost 3 bases and 5 bases respectively, with 13 bases between them. This CDR3 is built from 14 residues. Germline assignment: CDR1 MNHNS and CDR2 SASEGT. Here the CDR3 reads CASSDREGETEAFF. The CDR3 coding sequence is TGTGCCAGCAGTGATAGAGAAGGGGAAACTGAAGCTTTCTTT.

This chain connects TRBV29-1 to TRBJ1-1; 9 bases line up with TRBD1. Trimming took 7 bases from V and 11 from J; bases not matched to a gene: 17. The CDR3 contains 14 residues. Germline CDR1 reads SQVTM; CDR2 reads ANQGSEA. The CDR3 nucleotides are TGCAGCGCAGAACCGGGACAGGGTGAGGGGAGGGCTTTCTTT. The encoded protein is CSAEPGQGEGRAFF.

This clone was recorded a few times. The gene calls are TRBV2 and TRBJ2-1, with 10 bases fitting TRBD2. Germline V gene sequence: CDR1 SNHLY, CDR2 FYNNEI. The J segment lost 8 bases and the V segment lost 6 bases, leaving 13 bases of the junction unmatched. This CDR3 is 16 amino acids long. The CDR3 region is CASRVSGSGGAYEQFF. The CDR3 DNA reads TGTGCCAGCAGGGTCTCGGGAAGCGGGGGGGCCTATGAGCAGTTCTTC.

The gene calls are TRBV5-1 and TRBJ1-2; 9 positions agree with TRBD1. The CDR3 sequence is 15 residues long. Germline loops: CDR1 SGHRS, CDR2 YFSETQ. J lost 7 bases, V lost 6 bases, and 13 bases had no gene match. The CDR3 DNA follows: TGCGCCAGCACCCAACCGGGCACAGGGGGCTCTGGCTACACCTTC. Translation gives CASTQPGTGGSGYTF.

This chain's CDR3 is CASRRGLAGVNEQFF. For the CDR3, the DNA is TGTGCCAGTAGAAGGGGACTAGCGGGGGTCAATGAGCAGTTCTTC. The chain employs TRBV19 and TRBJ2-1; TRBD2 matches at 14 bases. V was clipped by 6 bases and J by 6 bases; unmatched bases: 4. Germline assignment: CDR1 LNHDA and CDR2 SQIVND (reference sequence). This CDR3 is 15 amino acids long.

In its sample, this clone was seen a few times. The CDR3 region is CASSSGTGIINYEQYF. CDR3 nucleotide sequence: TGTGCCAGCAGCTCCGGGACAGGGATAATCAACTACGAGCAGTACTTC. This chain joins TRBV7-9 and TRBJ2-7, with 9 positions matching TRBD1. The CDR3 runs 16 residues. CDR1 SEHNR and CDR2 FQNEAQ come from the germline V gene (reference sequence). Germline trimming cut 4 bases from V and 3 bases from J; bases unmatched to any gene: 10.

The chain recombines TRBV9 with TRBJ2-3, with TRBD2 matching 7 bases. The CDR3 totals 16 residues. V lost 4 bases to trimming and J lost 2 bases; unmatched junction nucleotides: 10. The germline V gene encodes CDR1 SGDLS and CDR2 YYNGEE. The CDR3 sequence is CASSSESGLVTDTQYF. As DNA, the CDR3 is TGTGCCAGCAGCTCCGAAAGTGGACTAGTCACAGATACGCAGTATTTT.

This rearrangement joins TRBV7-5 to TRBJ1-2; no DNA check was done on the table's D call, TRBD1. TRBV7-5 has pseudogene status. The CDR3 extends over 19 amino acids. The CDR3, as DNA: TGTGTCAGAAGCCCATCCCACAGGGGGCGCTGGTTTTCCGACTATGGCTACACCTTC. This codes for CVRSPSHRGRWFSDYGYTF.

The chain links TRBV5-4 to TRBJ1-1, with D perhaps matching TRBD1 (5 bases). CDR3 size: 13 residues. The V and J ends lost 10 bases and 1 base respectively, with 14 bases between them. Germline V lookup: CDR1 SGHNT, CDR2 YYREEE (reference sequence). This chain's CDR3 is CAGSLQGNTEAFF. CDR3 DNA sequence: TGTGCCGGATCCCTGCAGGGGAACACTGAAGCTTTCTTT.

The table lists this clone with a few counts. The CDR3: CASSPGGMGTVEAFF. CDR3 DNA sequence: TGCGCCAGCAGCCCTGGGGGAATGGGGACAGTTGAAGCTTTCTTT. This sequence joins TRBV5-1 and TRBJ1-1; 7 bases fit TRBD1. Per germline, CDR1 SGHRS and CDR2 YFSETQ. This CDR3 contains 15 residues. V lost 4 bases to trimming and J lost 7 bases; unmatched junction nucleotides: 13.

The chain recombines TRBV7-2 with TRBJ2-5; TRBD1 might be the D (6 bases). CDR3 size: 14 residues. Germline CDR1 is SGHTA and CDR2 is FQGNSA. V lost 5 bases to trimming and J lost 0 bases, with 10 bases between them. CDR3 protein: CASSNRDNQETQYF. For the CDR3, the DNA is TGTGCCAGCAGCAACCGGGACAACCAAGAGACCCAGTACTTC. The full variable domain, completed using reference TRBV7-2 and TRBJ2-5, is GAGVSQSPSNKVTEKGKDVELRCDPISGHTALYWYRQSLGQGLEFLIYFQGNSAPDKSGLPSDRFSAERTGGSVSTLTIQRTQQEDSAVYLCASSNRDNQETQYFGPGTRLLVL.

A single count supports this clone. The rearrangement joins TRBV2 to TRBJ1-5; no firm D call. The germline gives CDR1 SNHLY, CDR2 FYNNEI. The CDR3 is 12 amino acids. Trimming took 5 bases from V and 4 from J, leaving 6 bases between them. CDR3 bases: TGTGCCAGCAGTCCAGTTAATCAGCCCCAGCATTTT. It specifies CASSPVNQPQHF.

In this sample, this clone turned up once. V is TRBV7-9 and J is TRBJ2-7; a possible D gene is TRBD1 (5 bases). The V gene's germline CDR1 is SEHNR and CDR2 FQNEAQ (reference sequence). This CDR3 is built from 14 residues. V lost 4 bases to trimming and J lost 6 bases, with 16 bases between them. Written as DNA, the CDR3 is TGTGCCAGCAGCTCGGACACTATCATTGCCGAGCAGTACTTC. It yields the protein CASSSDTIIAEQYF.

The CDR3 coding sequence is TGTGCCAGCAGCTATGAGATGGGCAATCAGCCCCAGCATTTT. Translating it yields CASSYEMGNQPQHF. The V gene is TRBV7-9, the J gene TRBJ1-5, with D hard to call. The V and J ends lost 4 bases and 2 bases respectively, with 9 bases between them. The CDR3 has 14 residues. Germline lookup yields CDR1 SEHNR and CDR2 FQNEAQ (reference sequence). The variable domain in full, with the rest retrieved from reference TRBV7-9 and TRBJ1-5, is DTGVSQNPRHKITKRGQNVTFRCDPISEHNRLYWYRQTLGQGPEFLTYFQNEAQLEKSRLLSDRFSAERPKGSFSTLEIQRTEQGDSAMYLCASSYEMGNQPQHFGDGTRLSIL.

The chain carries TRBV30 and TRBJ1-5; TRBD1 agrees at 8 bases. The V gene end was trimmed by 2 bases and the J gene end by 4 bases; junction bases not matched to a gene: 1. This CDR3 is 13 amino acids long. Looked up from germline, CDR1 is GTSNPN and CDR2 is SVGIG (reference sequence). The CDR3 region is CAWSYRGNQPQHF. In DNA, the CDR3 is TGTGCCTGGAGTTACAGGGGGAATCAGCCCCAGCATTTT.

The chain joins TRBV6-5 to TRBJ2-7; 9 bases agree with TRBD2. CDR1 is MNHEY, CDR2 SVGAGI, per germline. The CDR3 length is 15 residues. With V trimmed by 7 bases and J by 4 bases, 11 bases remained unmatched. CDR3 loop: CASNPPAGGGYEQYF. The CDR3 DNA reads as TGTGCCAGCAACCCTCCGGCGGGGGGGGGATACGAGCAGTACTTC.

The V and J genes are TRBV11-1 and TRBJ1-2; 9 nucleotides line up with TRBD1. The CDR3 extends over 15 amino acids. Germline CDR1 and CDR2: SGHAT and FQDESV (reference sequence). J was trimmed by 4 bases and V by 4 bases; bases with no gene match: 7. CDR3 nucleotide sequence: TGTGCCAGCAGCTCTAGAGGACAGGGGAGCTATGGCTACACCTTC. It yields the protein CASSSRGQGSYGYTF. The whole variable domain, remainder taken from reference TRBV11-1 and TRBJ1-2, is EAEVAQSPRYKITEKSQAVAFWCDPISGHATLYWYRQILGQGPELLVQFQDESVVDDSQLPKDRFSAERLKGVDSTLKIQPAELGDSAMYLCASSSRGQGSYGYTFGSGTRLTVV.